Following are 4 T cell receptor beta chains from one sample sequenced in a study of T cell responses to AZD1222 COVID-19 vaccine. The data were produced by immunoSEQ multiplex PCR, yet TCRdb's version contains in-frame clones alone and is incomplete. The data show roughly 130,000 clones, just over 85% seen once. The sequences come from peripheral blood, collected on day 0 of AZD1222 vaccination. These receptors all stem from an adult in good health.

V and J are TRBV28 and TRBJ2-1; possible D gene TRBD2, 6 bases. This CDR3 is built from 14 residues. The ends were cut back, 3 bases at V and 8 bases at J, with 14 bases in the middle. From germline, CDR1 is MDHEN and CDR2 SYDVKM. The CDR3 loop is CASSFGGTRDEQFF. In nucleotides, the CDR3 is TGTGCCAGCAGTTTCGGGGGTACCCGCGATGAGCAGTTCTTC. The full variable domain, with the rest looked up from reference TRBV28 and TRBJ2-1, is DVKVTQSSRYLVKRTGEKVFLECVQDMDHENMFWYRQDPGLGLRLIYFSYDVKMKEKGDIPEGYSVSREKKERFSLILESASTNQTSMYLCASSFGGTRDEQFFGPGTRLTVL.

This chain connects TRBV11-2 to TRBJ1-6; tentatively, D is TRBD1 (5 bases). Between the trimmed V and J ends, which lost 4 bases and 8 bases, there was a span of 18 bases. The CDR3 covers 16 residues. Per the germline V gene, CDR1 is SGHAT and CDR2 is FQNNGV. The CDR3 sequence is CASSSLRAGRDSPLHF. In DNA form, the CDR3 reads TGTGCCAGCAGCTCTCTGCGGGCAGGGAGGGATTCACCCCTCCACTTT.

This sequence joins TRBV28 and TRBJ2-7; the D gene is possibly TRBD1 (5 bases). V was clipped by 2 bases and J by 5 bases, with 13 bases between them. Germline-derived CDR1 and CDR2 are MDHEN and SYDVKM. This CDR3 comprises 14 residues. CDR3 sequence (DNA): TGTGCCAGCAGTTTACTTCAGGGTTCCAACGAGCAGTACTTC. Encoded protein: CASSLLQGSNEQYF.

The chain combines TRBV6-5 with TRBJ1-5, with TRBD1 matching 8 bases. V lost 4 bases to trimming and J lost 4 bases; unmatched junction nucleotides: 9. Germline CDR1 MNHEY, CDR2 SVGAGI. The CDR3 spans 16 residues. The CDR3 is CASSLTGQGNNQPQHF. CDR3 nucleotide sequence: TGTGCCAGCAGTTTGACCGGACAGGGAAATAATCAGCCCCAGCATTTT.